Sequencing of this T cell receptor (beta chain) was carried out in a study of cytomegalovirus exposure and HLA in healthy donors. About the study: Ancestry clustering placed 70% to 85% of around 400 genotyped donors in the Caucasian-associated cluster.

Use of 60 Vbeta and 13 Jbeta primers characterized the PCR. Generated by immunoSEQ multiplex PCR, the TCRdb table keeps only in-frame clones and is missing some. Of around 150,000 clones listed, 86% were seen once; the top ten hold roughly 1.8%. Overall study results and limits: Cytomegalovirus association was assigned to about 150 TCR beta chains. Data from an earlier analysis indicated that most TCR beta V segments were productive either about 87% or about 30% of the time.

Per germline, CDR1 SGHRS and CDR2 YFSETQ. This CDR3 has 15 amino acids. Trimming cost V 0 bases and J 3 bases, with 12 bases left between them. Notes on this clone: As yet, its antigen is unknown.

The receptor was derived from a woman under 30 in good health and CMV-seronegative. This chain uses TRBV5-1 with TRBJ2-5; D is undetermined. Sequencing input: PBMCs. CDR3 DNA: TGCGCCAGCAGCTTGGTTACGGGTGAGAAAGAGACCCAGTACTTC. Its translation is CASSLVTGEKETQYF.